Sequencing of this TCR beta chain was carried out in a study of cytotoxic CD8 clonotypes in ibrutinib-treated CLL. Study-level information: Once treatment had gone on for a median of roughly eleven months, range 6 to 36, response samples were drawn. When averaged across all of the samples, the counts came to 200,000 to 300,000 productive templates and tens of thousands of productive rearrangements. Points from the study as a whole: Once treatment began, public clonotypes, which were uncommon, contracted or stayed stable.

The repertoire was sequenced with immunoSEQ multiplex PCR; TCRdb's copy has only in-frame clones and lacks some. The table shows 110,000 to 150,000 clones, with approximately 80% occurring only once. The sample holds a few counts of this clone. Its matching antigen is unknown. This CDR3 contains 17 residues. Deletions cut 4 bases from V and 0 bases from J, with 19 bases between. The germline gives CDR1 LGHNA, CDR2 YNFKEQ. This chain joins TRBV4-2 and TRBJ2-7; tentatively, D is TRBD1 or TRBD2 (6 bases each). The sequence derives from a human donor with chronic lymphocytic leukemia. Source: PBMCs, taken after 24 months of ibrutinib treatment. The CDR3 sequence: CASSRGPGARSSYEQYF. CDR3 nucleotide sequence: TGTGCCAGCAGCCGGGGGCCGGGGGCCCGGAGCTCCTACGAGCAGTACTTC.